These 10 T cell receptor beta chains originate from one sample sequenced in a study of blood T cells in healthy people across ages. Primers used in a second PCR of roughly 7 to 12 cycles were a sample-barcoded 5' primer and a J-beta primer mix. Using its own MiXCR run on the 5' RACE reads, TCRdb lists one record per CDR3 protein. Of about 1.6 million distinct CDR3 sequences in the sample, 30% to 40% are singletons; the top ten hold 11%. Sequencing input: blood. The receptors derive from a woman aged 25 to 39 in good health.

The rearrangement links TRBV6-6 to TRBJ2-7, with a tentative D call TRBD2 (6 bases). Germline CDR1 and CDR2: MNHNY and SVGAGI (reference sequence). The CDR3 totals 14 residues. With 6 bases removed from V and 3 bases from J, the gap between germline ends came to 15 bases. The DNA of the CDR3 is TGTGCCAGCAGCCTTGAGGGGACTGACTACGAGCAGTACTTC. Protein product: CASSLEGTDYEQYF.

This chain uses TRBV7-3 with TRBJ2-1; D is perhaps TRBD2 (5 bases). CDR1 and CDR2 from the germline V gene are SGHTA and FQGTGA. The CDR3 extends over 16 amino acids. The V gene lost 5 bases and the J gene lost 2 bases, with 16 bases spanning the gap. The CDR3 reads CASSPRGGSPYNEQFF. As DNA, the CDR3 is TGTGCCAGCAGCCCCCGGGGTGGTTCACCCTACAATGAGCAGTTCTTC.

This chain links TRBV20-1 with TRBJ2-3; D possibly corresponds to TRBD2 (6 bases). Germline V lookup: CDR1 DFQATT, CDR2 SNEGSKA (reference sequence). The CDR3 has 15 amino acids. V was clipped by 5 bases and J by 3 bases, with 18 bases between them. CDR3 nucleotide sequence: TGCAGTGCTGCGGGGAGGCGGGTTCGGACAGATACGCAGTATTTT. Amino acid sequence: CSAAGRRVRTDTQYF.

The DNA of the CDR3 is TGTGCCAGCAGCGAACCGAGGGGGCGGGGGCGAGGTGAGCAGTTCTTC. This encodes CASSEPRGRGRGEQFF. V usage is TRBV28 and J usage is TRBJ2-1; D is perhaps TRBD1 or TRBD2 (7 bases each). Trimming pared 6 bases from V and 9 bases from J, leaving 24 bases between. The CDR3 runs to 16 residues. In germline, CDR1 is MDHEN, CDR2 SYDVKM. The full variable domain, rest sourced from reference TRBV28 and TRBJ2-1, is DVKVTQSSRYLVKRTGEKVFLECVQDMDHENMFWYRQDPGLGLRLIYFSYDVKMKEKGDIPEGYSVSREKKERFSLILESASTNQTSMYLCASSEPRGRGRGEQFFGPGTRLTVL.

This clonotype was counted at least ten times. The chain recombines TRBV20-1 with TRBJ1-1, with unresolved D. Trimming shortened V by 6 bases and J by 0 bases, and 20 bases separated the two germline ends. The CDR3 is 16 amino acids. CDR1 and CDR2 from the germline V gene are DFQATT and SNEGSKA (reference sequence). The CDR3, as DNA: TGCAGTGCCAAACGACACTTAGACGGCATGAACACTGAAGCTTTCTTT. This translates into CSAKRHLDGMNTEAFF.

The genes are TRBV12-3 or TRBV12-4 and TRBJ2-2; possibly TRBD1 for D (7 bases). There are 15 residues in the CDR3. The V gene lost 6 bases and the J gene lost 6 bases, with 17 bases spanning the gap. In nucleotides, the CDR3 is TGTGCCAGCAGACCCGCCAGGGGGGAATCCGGGGAGCTGTTTTTT. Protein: CASRPARGESGELFF.

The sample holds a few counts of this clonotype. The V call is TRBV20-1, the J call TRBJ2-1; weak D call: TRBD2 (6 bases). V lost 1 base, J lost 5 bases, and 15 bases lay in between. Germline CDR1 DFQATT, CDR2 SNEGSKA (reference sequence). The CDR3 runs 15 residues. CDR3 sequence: CSARGLVGVHNEQFF. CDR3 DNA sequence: TGCAGTGCTAGAGGACTAGTGGGAGTCCACAATGAGCAGTTCTTC.

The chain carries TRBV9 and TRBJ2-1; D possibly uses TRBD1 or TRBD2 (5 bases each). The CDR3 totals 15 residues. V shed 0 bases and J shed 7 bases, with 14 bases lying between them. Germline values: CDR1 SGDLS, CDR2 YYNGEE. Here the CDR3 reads CASSVAWDGNNEQFF. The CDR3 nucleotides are TGTGCCAGCAGCGTAGCCTGGGACGGCAATAATGAGCAGTTCTTC. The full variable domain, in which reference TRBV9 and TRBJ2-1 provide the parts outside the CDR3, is DSGVTQTPKHLITATGQRVTLRCSPRSGDLSVYWYQQSLDQGLQFLIQYYNGEERAKGNILERFSAQQFPDLHSELNLSSLELGDSALYFCASSVAWDGNNEQFFGPGTRLTVL.

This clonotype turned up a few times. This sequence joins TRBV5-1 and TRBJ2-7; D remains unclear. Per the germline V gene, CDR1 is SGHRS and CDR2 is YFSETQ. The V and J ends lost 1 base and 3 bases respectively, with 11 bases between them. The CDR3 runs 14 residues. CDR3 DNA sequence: TGCGCCAGCAGCTTGACAAGATTATACTACGAGCAGTACTTC. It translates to CASSLTRLYYEQYF.

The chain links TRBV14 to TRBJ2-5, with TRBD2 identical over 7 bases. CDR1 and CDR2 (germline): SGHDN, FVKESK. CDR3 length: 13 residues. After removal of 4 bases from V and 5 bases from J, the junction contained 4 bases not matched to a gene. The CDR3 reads CASSRGLDETQYF. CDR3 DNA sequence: TGTGCCAGCAGCCGAGGACTAGATGAGACCCAGTACTTC.